This T cell receptor (beta chain) was recovered during a study of CD8+ T cells in alopecia areata. Treatment defined: oral pan-JAK inhibitor, 5-10 mg twice daily. In alopecia areata patients, both lesional scalp punch biopsies and peripheral blood were collected. Trimming stripped 5 bases from V and 8 bases from J, with 18 bases between. Germline loops: CDR1 SQVTM, CDR2 ANQGSEA. CDR3 length: 13 residues. As the sequencing template, cDNA was produced by extracting RNA and reverse transcribing it. Produced via immunoSEQ multiplex PCR; TCRdb's table is partial and in-frame only. Found here are over 250,000 clones, 60% of them singletons; the top ten hold about 0.88%. Points from the study as a whole: Scalp lesions, especially in alopecia totalis/universalis, had higher clonality than normal scalp.

With regard to this clone: Its cognate antigen is unknown.

This chain joins TRBV29-1 and TRBJ1-2, with a weak D call TRBD1 (5 bases). The specimen was CD4+ T cells sorted from blood, collected at approximately week 52, from a patient treated with tofacitinib. This sequence originates from a human donor with alopecia areata. The CDR3 DNA reads as TGCAGCGTTAGGGACGCAGCGACGATCGGCTACACCTTC. Encoded protein: CSVRDAATIGYTF.